This record looks at one T cell receptor beta chain sequence and its context. Unique molecular identifier tags were affixed to discrete cDNA molecules. MiXCR, run by TCRdb on the 5' RACE reads, gives a single entry per CDR3 protein. The sample includes fewer than 85,000 distinct CDR3 sequences, over 9% of them seen just once. The data belong to a study of early T cells in non-severe SARS-CoV-2 infection. The germline CDR1 and CDR2 sequences are SGDLS and YYNGEE. The CDR3 length is 14 residues. The junction had 3 bases not matched to a gene; V was cut back by 4 bases and J by 5 bases. This receptor was taken from an adult who was a healthcare worker with PCR-confirmed SARS-CoV-2 infection or an uninfected control (not recorded which). V and J are TRBV9 and TRBJ2-1, with 10 bases lining up with TRBD2. Source material: whole blood. The CDR3 sequence is CASSTGLADNEQFF. The CDR3 DNA reads TGTGCCAGCAGCACAGGACTAGCGGACAATGAGCAGTTCTTC.